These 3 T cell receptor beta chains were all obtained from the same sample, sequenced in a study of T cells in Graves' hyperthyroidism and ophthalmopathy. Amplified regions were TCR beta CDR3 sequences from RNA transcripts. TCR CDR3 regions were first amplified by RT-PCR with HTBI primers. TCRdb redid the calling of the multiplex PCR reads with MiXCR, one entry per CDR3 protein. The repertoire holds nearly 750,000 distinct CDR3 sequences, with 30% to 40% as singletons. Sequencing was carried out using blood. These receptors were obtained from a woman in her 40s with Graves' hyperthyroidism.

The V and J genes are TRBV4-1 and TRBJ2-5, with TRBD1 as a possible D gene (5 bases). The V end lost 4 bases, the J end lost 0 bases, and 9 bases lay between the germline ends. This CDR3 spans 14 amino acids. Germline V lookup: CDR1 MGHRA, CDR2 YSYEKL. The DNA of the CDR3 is TGCGCCAGCAGCCGAAACAGGTACCAAGAGACCCAGTACTTC. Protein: CASSRNRYQETQYF.

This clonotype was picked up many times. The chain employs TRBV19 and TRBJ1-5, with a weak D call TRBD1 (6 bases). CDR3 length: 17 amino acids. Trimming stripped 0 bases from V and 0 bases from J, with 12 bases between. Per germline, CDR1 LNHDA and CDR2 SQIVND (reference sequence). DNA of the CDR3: TGTGCCAGTAGTATAGACAGGGGATCTTATAGCAATCAGCCCCAGCATTTT. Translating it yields CASSIDRGSYSNQPQHF.

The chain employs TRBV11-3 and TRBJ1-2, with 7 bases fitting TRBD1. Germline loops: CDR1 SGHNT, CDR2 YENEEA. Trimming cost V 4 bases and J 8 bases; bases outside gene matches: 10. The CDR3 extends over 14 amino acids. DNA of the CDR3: TGTGCCAGCAGCTCCCCGGGTCAGGGGGGCGGCTACACCTTC. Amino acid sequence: CASSSPGQGGGYTF.